These T cell receptor beta chains were read from a single sample in a study of T cells in Graves' hyperthyroidism and ophthalmopathy. Each CDR3 protein gets one entry after TCRdb re-called the multiplex PCR reads with MiXCR. This sample has hundreds of thousands of distinct CDR3 sequences, with around 17% found just once. Input material: blood. The receptors come from a woman aged 18-30 years with Graves' hyperthyroidism. The CDR3 runs from the conserved cysteine through the conserved F or W. Each record gives: D gene, V gene, J gene, clone size, CDR3 protein, CDR3 DNA. A D gene is named only where the DNA matches it firmly. Clone size is stated in some rows and not others, as once, few, many or a class when expanded.

d_gene: -
v_gene: TRBV6-1
j_gene: TRBJ1-4
abundance: few
CDR3aa: CASSHTMGEKLFF
CDR3nt: TGTGCCAGCAGCCACACAATGGGTGAAAAACTGTTTTTT

d_gene: -
v_gene: TRBV19
j_gene: TRBJ1-1
abundance: -
CDR3aa: CASSSLAKGDTEAFF
CDR3nt: TGTGCCAGTAGTTCTCTAGCAAAAGGTGACACTGAAGCTTTCTTT

d_gene: TRBD1
v_gene: TRBV2
j_gene: TRBJ2-7
abundance: many
CDR3aa: CASSGDRVSYEQYF
CDR3nt: TGTGCCAGCAGTGGGGACAGGGTTTCCTACGAGCAGTACTTC

d_gene: TRBD2
v_gene: TRBV20-1
j_gene: TRBJ2-3
abundance: few
CDR3aa: CSTRGLAGGPTDTQYF
CDR3nt: TGCAGTACTCGGGGACTAGCGGGAGGGCCGACAGATACGCAGTATTTT

d_gene: TRBD2
v_gene: TRBV27
j_gene: TRBJ2-3
abundance: -
CDR3aa: CASRGLAGGPGTQYF
CDR3nt: TGTGCCAGCAGGGGACTAGCGGGAGGGCCGGGGACGCAGTATTTT

d_gene: -
v_gene: TRBV6-2/TRBV6-3
j_gene: TRBJ2-5
abundance: many
CDR3aa: CASSYPRRQETQYF
CDR3nt: TGTGCCAGCAGTTATCCCAGGAGACAAGAGACCCAGTACTTC

d_gene: -
v_gene: TRBV27
j_gene: TRBJ1-6
abundance: many
CDR3aa: CASTSLLGKGTLHF
CDR3nt: TGTGCCAGCACTTCCCTGCTGGGGAAGGGGACCCTCCACTTT

d_gene: TRBD1
v_gene: TRBV4-1
j_gene: TRBJ2-3
abundance: -
CDR3aa: CASSQQGAIDTQYF
CDR3nt: TGCGCCAGCAGCCAGCAGGGGGCGATAGATACGCAGTATTTT

d_gene: -
v_gene: TRBV28
j_gene: TRBJ2-1
abundance: many
CDR3aa: CASSPLGGDQIEQFF
CDR3nt: TGTGCCAGCAGTCCCCTGGGGGGAGACCAAATTGAGCAGTTCTTC

d_gene: TRBD1
v_gene: TRBV28
j_gene: TRBJ1-2
abundance: many
CDR3aa: CASTIFRDREIYGYTF
CDR3nt: TGTGCCAGCACCATCTTCAGGGACAGGGAAATCTATGGCTACACCTTC

d_gene: -
v_gene: TRBV7-9
j_gene: TRBJ2-1
abundance: many
CDR3aa: CASSQARGTYNEQFF
CDR3nt: TGTGCCAGCAGCCAAGCCAGGGGTACCTACAATGAGCAGTTCTTC

d_gene: -
v_gene: TRBV7-9
j_gene: TRBJ1-2
abundance: many
CDR3aa: CASSLASAGYYGYTF
CDR3nt: TGTGCCAGCAGCTTAGCGAGCGCTGGATACTATGGCTACACCTTC

d_gene: -
v_gene: TRBV24-1
j_gene: TRBJ2-5
abundance: many
CDR3aa: CATRGGNGLGGETQYF
CDR3nt: TGTGCCACCAGAGGGGGAAACGGACTGGGGGGAGAGACCCAGTACTTC

d_gene: TRBD2
v_gene: TRBV28
j_gene: TRBJ2-2
abundance: -
CDR3aa: CASSQTSPPTSGSNTGELFF
CDR3nt: TGTGCCAGCAGTCAAACAAGTCCCCCCACTAGCGGGAGTAACACCGGGGAGCTGTTTTTT

d_gene: -
v_gene: TRBV11-2
j_gene: TRBJ1-2
abundance: few
CDR3aa: CASSLDLAGYTF
CDR3nt: TGTGCCAGCAGCTTAGACCTGGCCGGCTACACCTTC

d_gene: -
v_gene: TRBV7-2
j_gene: TRBJ1-1
abundance: -
CDR3aa: CASSSTGRFTEAFF
CDR3nt: TGTGCCAGCAGCTCTACAGGGAGATTCACTGAAGCTTTCTTT